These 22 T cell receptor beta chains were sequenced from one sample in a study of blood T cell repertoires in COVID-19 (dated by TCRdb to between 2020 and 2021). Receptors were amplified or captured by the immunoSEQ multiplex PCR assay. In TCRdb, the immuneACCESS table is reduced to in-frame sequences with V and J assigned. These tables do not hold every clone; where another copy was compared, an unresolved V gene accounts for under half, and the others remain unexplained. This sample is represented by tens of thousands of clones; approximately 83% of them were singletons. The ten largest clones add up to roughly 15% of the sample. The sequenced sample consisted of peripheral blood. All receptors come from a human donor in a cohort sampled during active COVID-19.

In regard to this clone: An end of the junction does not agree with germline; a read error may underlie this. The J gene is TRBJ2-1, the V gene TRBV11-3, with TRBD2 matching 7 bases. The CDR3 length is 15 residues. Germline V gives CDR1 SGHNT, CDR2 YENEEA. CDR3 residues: CASSFGLADYTEQFF. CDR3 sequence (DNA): TGTGCCAGCAGCTTCGGCCTAGCGGACTACACTGAGCAGTTCTTC.

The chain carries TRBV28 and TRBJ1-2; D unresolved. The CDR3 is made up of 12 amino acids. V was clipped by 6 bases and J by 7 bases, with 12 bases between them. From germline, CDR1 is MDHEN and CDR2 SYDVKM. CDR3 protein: CASRGRFSGYTF. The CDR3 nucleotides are TGTGCCAGCAGGGGGAGATTTAGTGGCTACACCTTC.

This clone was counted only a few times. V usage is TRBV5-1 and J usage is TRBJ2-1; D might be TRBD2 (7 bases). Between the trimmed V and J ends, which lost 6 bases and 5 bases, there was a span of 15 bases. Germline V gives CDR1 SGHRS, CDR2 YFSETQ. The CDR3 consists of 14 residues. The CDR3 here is CASTAGGGNNEQFF. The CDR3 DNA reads TGCGCCAGCACTGCGGGCGGGGGCAACAATGAGCAGTTCTTC.

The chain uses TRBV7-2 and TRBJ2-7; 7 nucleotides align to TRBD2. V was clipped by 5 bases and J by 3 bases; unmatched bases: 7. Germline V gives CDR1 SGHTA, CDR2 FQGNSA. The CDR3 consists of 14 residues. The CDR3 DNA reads TGTGCCAGCAGCCCACCTGGCGGGAGCTACGAGCAGTACTTC. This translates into CASSPPGGSYEQYF.

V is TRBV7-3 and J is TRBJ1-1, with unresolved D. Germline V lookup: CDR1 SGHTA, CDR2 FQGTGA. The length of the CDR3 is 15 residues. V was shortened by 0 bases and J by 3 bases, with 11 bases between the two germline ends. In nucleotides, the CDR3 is TGTGCCAGCAGCTTAACGCCACTCGGGGACACTGAAGCTTTCTTT. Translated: CASSLTPLGDTEAFF.

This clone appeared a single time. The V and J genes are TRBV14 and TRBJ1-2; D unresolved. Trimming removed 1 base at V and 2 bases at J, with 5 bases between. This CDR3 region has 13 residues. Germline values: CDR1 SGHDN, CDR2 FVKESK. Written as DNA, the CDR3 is TGTGCCAGCAGCCAAGCCTCGAACTATGGCTACACCTTC. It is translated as CASSQASNYGYTF.

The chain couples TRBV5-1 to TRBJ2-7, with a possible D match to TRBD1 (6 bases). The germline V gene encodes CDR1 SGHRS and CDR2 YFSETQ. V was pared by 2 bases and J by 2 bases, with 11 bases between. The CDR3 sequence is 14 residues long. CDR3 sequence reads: CASSLQGYAYEQYF. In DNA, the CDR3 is TGCGCCAGCAGCTTACAGGGCTACGCCTACGAGCAGTACTTC. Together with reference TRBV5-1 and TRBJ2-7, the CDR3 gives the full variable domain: KAGVTQTPRYLIKTRGQQVTLSCSPISGHRSVSWYQQTPGQGLQFLFEYFSETQRNKGNFPGRFSGRQFSNSRSEMNVSTLELGDSALYLCASSLQGYAYEQYFGPGTRLTVT.

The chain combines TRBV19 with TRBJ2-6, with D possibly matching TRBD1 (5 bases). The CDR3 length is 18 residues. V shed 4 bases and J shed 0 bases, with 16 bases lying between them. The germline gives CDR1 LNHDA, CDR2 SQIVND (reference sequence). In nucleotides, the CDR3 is TGTGCCAGTAGTACGCCAACAGGCTGGGGCTCTGGGGCCAACGTCCTGACTTTC. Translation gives CASSTPTGWGSGANVLTF.

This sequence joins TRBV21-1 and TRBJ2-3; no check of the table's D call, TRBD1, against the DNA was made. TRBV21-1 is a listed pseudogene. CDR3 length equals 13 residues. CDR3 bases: TGTGCCAGCAGCAAATGGAGCAGGGGTACGCAGTATTTT. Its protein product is CASSKWSRGTQYF.

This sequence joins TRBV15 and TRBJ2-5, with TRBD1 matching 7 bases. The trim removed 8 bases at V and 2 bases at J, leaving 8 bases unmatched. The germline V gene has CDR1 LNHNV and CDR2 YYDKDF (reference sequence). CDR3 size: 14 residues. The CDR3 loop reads CATFQRGRQETQYF. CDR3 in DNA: TGTGCCACCTTCCAAAGGGGGCGTCAAGAGACCCAGTACTTC.

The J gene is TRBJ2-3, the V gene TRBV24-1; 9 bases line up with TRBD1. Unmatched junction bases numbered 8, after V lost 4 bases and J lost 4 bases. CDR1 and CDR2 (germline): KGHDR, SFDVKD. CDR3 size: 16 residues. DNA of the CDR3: TGTGCCACCAGTGACCCCGGGACAGGGTCCCCAGATACGCAGTATTTT. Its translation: CATSDPGTGSPDTQYF.

The CDR3 loop reads CASSSAWTGGLETQYF. As DNA, the CDR3 is TGCGCCAGCAGCAGTGCTTGGACAGGGGGCTTGGAGACCCAGTACTTC. The chain carries TRBV5-1 and TRBJ2-5; 11 nucleotides line up with TRBD1. Trimming took 4 bases from V and 5 from J; bases not matched to a gene: 10. CDR3 length: 16 residues. Germline V lookup: CDR1 SGHRS, CDR2 YFSETQ.

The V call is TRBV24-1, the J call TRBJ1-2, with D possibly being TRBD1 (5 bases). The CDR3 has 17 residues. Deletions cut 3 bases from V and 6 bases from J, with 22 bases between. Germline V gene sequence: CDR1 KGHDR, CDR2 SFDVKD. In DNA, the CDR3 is TGTGCCACCAGTGATCCTTTCAATTGGCGGGGCTTCCATGGCTACACCTTC. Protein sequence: CATSDPFNWRGFHGYTF.

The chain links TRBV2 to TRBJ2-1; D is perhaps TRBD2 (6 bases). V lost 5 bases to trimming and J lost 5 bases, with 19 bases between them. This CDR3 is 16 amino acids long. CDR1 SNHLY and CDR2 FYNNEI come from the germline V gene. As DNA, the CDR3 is TGTGCCAGCAGTCTCCCTCGGGGGACGAGGGACAATGAGCAGTTCTTC. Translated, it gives CASSLPRGTRDNEQFF.

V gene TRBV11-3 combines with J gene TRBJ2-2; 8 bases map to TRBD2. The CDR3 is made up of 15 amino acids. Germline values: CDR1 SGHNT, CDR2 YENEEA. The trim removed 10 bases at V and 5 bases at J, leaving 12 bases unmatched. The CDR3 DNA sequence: TGTGCCACGGTGGTCGCGGGAGGAGGAACCGGGGAGCTGTTTTTT. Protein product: CATVVAGGGTGELFF.

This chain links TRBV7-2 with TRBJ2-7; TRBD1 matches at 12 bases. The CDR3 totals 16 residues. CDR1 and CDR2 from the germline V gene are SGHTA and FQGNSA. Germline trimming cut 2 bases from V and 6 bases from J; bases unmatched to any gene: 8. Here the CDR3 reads CASSLKGGTGGREQYF. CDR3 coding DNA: TGTGCCAGCAGCTTAAAAGGCGGGACAGGGGGCCGCGAGCAGTACTTC.

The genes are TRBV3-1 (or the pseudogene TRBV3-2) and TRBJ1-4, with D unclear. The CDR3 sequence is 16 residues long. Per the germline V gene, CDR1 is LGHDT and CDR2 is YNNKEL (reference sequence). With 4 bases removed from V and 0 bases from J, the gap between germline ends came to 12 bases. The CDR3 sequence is CASSPYTVATNEKLFF. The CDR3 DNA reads TGTGCCAGCAGCCCCTACACAGTTGCAACTAATGAAAAACTGTTTTTT.

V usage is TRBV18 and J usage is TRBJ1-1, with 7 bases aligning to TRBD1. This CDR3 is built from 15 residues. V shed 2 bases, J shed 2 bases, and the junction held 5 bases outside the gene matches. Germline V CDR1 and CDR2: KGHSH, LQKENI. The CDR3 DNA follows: TGTGCCAGCTCACCAGGAGGGGGCTCTAACACTGAAGCTTTCTTT. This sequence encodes CASSPGGGSNTEAFF.

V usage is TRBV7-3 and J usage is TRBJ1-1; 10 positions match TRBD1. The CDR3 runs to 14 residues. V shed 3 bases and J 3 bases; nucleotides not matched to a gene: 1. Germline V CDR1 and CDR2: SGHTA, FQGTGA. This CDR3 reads CASSFGQGDTEAFF. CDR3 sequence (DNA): TGTGCCAGCAGCTTTGGACAGGGGGACACTGAAGCTTTCTTT.

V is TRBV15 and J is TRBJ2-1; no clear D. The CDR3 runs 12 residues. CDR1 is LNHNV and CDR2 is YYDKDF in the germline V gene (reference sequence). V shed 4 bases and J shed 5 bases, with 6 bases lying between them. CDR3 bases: TGTGCCACCAGCAAACACGACAATGAGCAGTTCTTC. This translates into CATSKHDNEQFF.

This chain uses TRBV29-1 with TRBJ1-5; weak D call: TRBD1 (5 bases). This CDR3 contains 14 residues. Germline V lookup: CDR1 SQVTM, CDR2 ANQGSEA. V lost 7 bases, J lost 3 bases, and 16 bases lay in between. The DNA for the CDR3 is TGCAGCGCGATAGAATCAGGGTACAATCAGCCCCAGCATTTT. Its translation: CSAIESGYNQPQHF. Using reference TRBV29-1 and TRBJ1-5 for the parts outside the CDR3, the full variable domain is SAVISQKPSRDICQRGTSLTIQCQVDSQVTMMFWYRQQPGQSLTLIATANQGSEATYESGFVIDKFPISRPNLTFSTLTVSNMSPEDSSIYLCSAIESGYNQPQHFGDGTRLSIL.

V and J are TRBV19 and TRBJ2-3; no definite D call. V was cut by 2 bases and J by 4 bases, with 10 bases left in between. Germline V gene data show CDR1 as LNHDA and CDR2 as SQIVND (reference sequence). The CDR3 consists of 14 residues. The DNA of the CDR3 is TGTGCCAGTAGTATAAGGTACAGCTCAGATACGCAGTATTTT. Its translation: CASSIRYSSDTQYF.